These T cell receptor beta chains were read from a single sample in a study of graft-versus-host responses after intestinal transplantation. Sequencing was performed with immunoSEQ multiplex PCR; in TCRdb, only in-frame clones are kept and a portion is missing. Among about 20,000 clones, roughly half were seen once, and the ten largest hold about 1%. The specimen was alloreactive CD4+ T cells from a mixed lymphocyte reaction culture, collected before intestinal transplant. The receptor source for this set is a human patient who received an intestinal transplant. Each CDR3 is given with its conserved first and last residue. Each record gives: clone size, D gene, J gene, V gene, CDR3 DNA, CDR3 protein. D genes are given only for firm matches. Part of the rows lack a size; the others show once, few, many or a class for expanded clones.

clone_size: medium-sized
d_call: .
j_call: TRBJ1-1
v_call: TRBV19
cdr3_nt: TGTGCCAGTAGTACAGTACAGGGTTTGGGAGCTTTCTTT
cdr3_aa: CASSTVQGLGAFF

clone_size: .
d_call: .
j_call: TRBJ2-3
v_call: TRBV6-5
cdr3_nt: TGTGCCAGCAGACAAATCTTGCTTTCAGATACGCAGTATTTT
cdr3_aa: CASRQILLSDTQYF

clone_size: .
d_call: TRBD2
j_call: TRBJ2-1
v_call: TRBV4-1
cdr3_nt: TGCGCCAGCACCCTAGCGGGGATTTCCTACAATGAGCAGTTCTTC
cdr3_aa: CASTLAGISYNEQFF

clone_size: .
d_call: .
j_call: TRBJ1-6
v_call: TRBV11-1
cdr3_nt: TGTGCCAGCAGCTTATCACAACCAGCCAGGGGTGGCTATAATTCACCCCTCCACTTT
cdr3_aa: CASSLSQPARGGYNSPLHF

clone_size: .
d_call: TRBD1
j_call: TRBJ1-3
v_call: TRBV6-6
cdr3_nt: TGTGCCGGACAGGTGAACTCTGGAAACACCATATATTTT
cdr3_aa: CAGQVNSGNTIYF

clone_size: .
d_call: TRBD1
j_call: TRBJ1-5
v_call: TRBV6-6
cdr3_nt: TGTGCCAGCAGTCCCCGGGACAGGGGATCGAGACAGCCCCAGCATTTT
cdr3_aa: CASSPRDRGSRQPQHF

clone_size: .
d_call: TRBD1
j_call: TRBJ2-1
v_call: TRBV5-4
cdr3_nt: TGTGCCAGCAGCGTCCCCGGGACAGGGAAGAATGAGCAGTTCTTC
cdr3_aa: CASSVPGTGKNEQFF

clone_size: .
d_call: TRBD1
j_call: TRBJ2-7
v_call: TRBV5-1
cdr3_nt: TGCGCCAGCAGCTTGGTCGGGACAGGCTACGAGCAGTACTTC
cdr3_aa: CASSLVGTGYEQYF

clone_size: few
d_call: TRBD1
j_call: TRBJ2-7
v_call: TRBV7-9
cdr3_nt: TGTGCCAGCAGCTTAGGGACAGGGAACTACGAGCAGTACTTC
cdr3_aa: CASSLGTGNYEQYF

clone_size: .
d_call: .
j_call: TRBJ1-5
v_call: TRBV12-5
cdr3_nt: TGTGCTAGTGGTTTGGACCGAGGGTCTCAGCCCCAGCATTTT
cdr3_aa: CASGLDRGSQPQHF

clone_size: few
d_call: TRBD1
j_call: TRBJ2-7
v_call: TRBV5-5
cdr3_nt: TGTGCCAGCAGCCAAGCGTGGGCAGGGGGCAGGGACGAGCAGTACTTC
cdr3_aa: CASSQAWAGGRDEQYF

clone_size: .
d_call: .
j_call: TRBJ2-1
v_call: TRBV6-1
cdr3_nt: TGTGCCAGCAGTGCCAACAGGGTATTGTGGTACAATGAGCAGTTCTTC
cdr3_aa: CASSANRVLWYNEQFF

clone_size: .
d_call: TRBD1
j_call: TRBJ2-2
v_call: TRBV10-3
cdr3_nt: TGTGCCATCACCCAGACAGGGGCTAACACCGGGGAGCTGTTTTTT
cdr3_aa: CAITQTGANTGELFF

clone_size: few
d_call: .
j_call: TRBJ1-4
v_call: TRBV9
cdr3_nt: TGTGCCAGCAGCCCTAAGGACAGTCGATTCAATGAAAAACTGTTTTTT
cdr3_aa: CASSPKDSRFNEKLFF

clone_size: .
d_call: TRBD1
j_call: TRBJ1-1
v_call: TRBV7-2
cdr3_nt: TGTGCCAGCAGCTTAGCGAGGACAGGTAGCGCTTTCTTT
cdr3_aa: CASSLARTGSAFF

clone_size: .
d_call: TRBD1
j_call: TRBJ2-7
v_call: TRBV2
cdr3_nt: TGTGCCAGCAGTGGGACAGGGGGCCCTGGCGAGCAGTACTTC
cdr3_aa: CASSGTGGPGEQYF

clone_size: few
d_call: TRBD1
j_call: TRBJ2-7
v_call: TRBV7-2
cdr3_nt: TGTGCCAGCAGCCCCTGGGACAGCTACGAGCAGTACTTC
cdr3_aa: CASSPWDSYEQYF

clone_size: few
d_call: .
j_call: TRBJ1-4
v_call: TRBV6-5
cdr3_nt: TGTGCCAGCAGCCCCCCAGGGGATTCTAATGAAAAACTGTTTTTT
cdr3_aa: CASSPPGDSNEKLFF

clone_size: .
d_call: TRBD2
j_call: TRBJ2-3
v_call: TRBV18
cdr3_nt: TGTGCCAGCTCACCACTACACCGGGACTACGTTGTTGATACGCAGTATTTT
cdr3_aa: CASSPLHRDYVVDTQYF

clone_size: few
d_call: .
j_call: TRBJ2-3
v_call: TRBV18
cdr3_nt: TGTGCCAGCTCCCTAGATGGCACAGATACGCAGTATTTT
cdr3_aa: CASSLDGTDTQYF

clone_size: .
d_call: .
j_call: TRBJ1-2
v_call: TRBV19
cdr3_nt: TGTGCCAGTAGCAAGGAGTCCGCCTATGGCTACACCTTC
cdr3_aa: CASSKESAYGYTF

clone_size: .
d_call: .
j_call: TRBJ2-7
v_call: TRBV7-2
cdr3_nt: TGTGCCAGCAGCTTCCAGGGGAATGTGTACGAGCAGTACTTC
cdr3_aa: CASSFQGNVYEQYF

clone_size: .
d_call: TRBD2
j_call: TRBJ2-7
v_call: TRBV7-2
cdr3_nt: TGTGCCAGCAGCTCGTGGTCGGGGGGCGAGCAGTACTTC
cdr3_aa: CASSSWSGGEQYF

clone_size: .
d_call: .
j_call: TRBJ1-4
v_call: TRBV10-3
cdr3_nt: TGTGCCATCAGTGAGCCAACAGGGTTTCATGAAAAACTGTTTTTT
cdr3_aa: CAISEPTGFHEKLFF

clone_size: .
d_call: .
j_call: TRBJ2-1
v_call: TRBV27
cdr3_nt: TGTGCCAGCGGGGTGGGCGTTCCCCGGGGCAATGAGCAGTTCTTC
cdr3_aa: CASGVGVPRGNEQFF

clone_size: .
d_call: .
j_call: TRBJ2-5
v_call: TRBV5-1
cdr3_nt: TGCGCCAGCAGCCAGCAACAGGGATTAGCGGGGACCCAGTACTTC
cdr3_aa: CASSQQQGLAGTQYF

clone_size: .
d_call: TRBD2
j_call: TRBJ2-7
v_call: TRBV6-6
cdr3_nt: TGTGCCAGCAGCCTTTTGGCGGGGGGGTCCTACGAGCAGTACTTC
cdr3_aa: CASSLLAGGSYEQYF

clone_size: few
d_call: TRBD2
j_call: TRBJ2-1
v_call: TRBV5-1
cdr3_nt: TGCGCCAGCAGCGAACTAGCGATCGATGAGCAGTTCTTC
cdr3_aa: CASSELAIDEQFF

clone_size: .
d_call: .
j_call: TRBJ2-2
v_call: TRBV18
cdr3_nt: TGTGCCAGCTCACCAATTCAGTTGAACACCGGGGAGCTGTTTTTT
cdr3_aa: CASSPIQLNTGELFF

clone_size: few
d_call: .
j_call: TRBJ2-3
v_call: TRBV7-3
cdr3_nt: TGTGCCAGCAGCTTAACTAGCGGAGATACGCAGTATTTT
cdr3_aa: CASSLTSGDTQYF

clone_size: .
d_call: TRBD1
j_call: TRBJ1-1
v_call: TRBV9
cdr3_nt: TGTGCCAGCAGCGCCCAGGGGGCAGTGAACACTGAAGCTTTCTTT
cdr3_aa: CASSAQGAVNTEAFF

clone_size: .
d_call: .
j_call: TRBJ2-5
v_call: TRBV4-1
cdr3_nt: TGTGCCAGCAGCCAAGACTCCCCCCCGTGGACCCAGTACTTC
cdr3_aa: CASSQDSPPWTQYF

clone_size: few
d_call: TRBD1
j_call: TRBJ1-2
v_call: TRBV5-4
cdr3_nt: TGTGCCAGCAGCCCCATATTCGGACAGGGGAACTATGGCTACACCTTC
cdr3_aa: CASSPIFGQGNYGYTF

clone_size: few
d_call: .
j_call: TRBJ1-5
v_call: TRBV7-9
cdr3_nt: TGTGCCAGCAGCCCGGTACCCGGGCCCCAGCATTTT
cdr3_aa: CASSPVPGPQHF

clone_size: .
d_call: TRBD1
j_call: TRBJ1-5
v_call: TRBV18
cdr3_nt: TGTGCCAGCTCACCAGGGACAGGGTCCGGGCAGCCCCAGCATTTT
cdr3_aa: CASSPGTGSGQPQHF

clone_size: once
d_call: .
j_call: TRBJ2-3
v_call: TRBV10-3
cdr3_nt: TGTGCCATCAGTCGAGGGGGTTCTAGCACAGATACGCAGTATTTT
cdr3_aa: CAISRGGSSTDTQYF

clone_size: .
d_call: TRBD1
j_call: TRBJ2-2
v_call: TRBV19
cdr3_nt: TGTGCCAGTAGTCCCAGGGGGCTCCCCACCGGGGAGCTGTTTTTT
cdr3_aa: CASSPRGLPTGELFF

clone_size: .
d_call: .
j_call: TRBJ1-6
v_call: TRBV6-1
cdr3_nt: TGTGCCAGCACCTCACAGGGAATTGGATCACCCCTCCACTTT
cdr3_aa: CASTSQGIGSPLHF

clone_size: .
d_call: .
j_call: TRBJ1-1
v_call: TRBV2
cdr3_nt: TGTGCCAGCAGTGTCCATAGGAACACTGAAGCTTTCTTT
cdr3_aa: CASSVHRNTEAFF

clone_size: few
d_call: .
j_call: TRBJ1-1
v_call: TRBV5-1
cdr3_nt: TGCGCCAGCAGCCCCCCAGGGGACACTGAAGCTTTCTTT
cdr3_aa: CASSPPGDTEAFF

clone_size: .
d_call: .
j_call: TRBJ1-1
v_call: TRBV4-1
cdr3_nt: TGCGCCAGCAGCAGGACAGAAAACACTGAAGCTTTCTTT
cdr3_aa: CASSRTENTEAFF

clone_size: .
d_call: TRBD1
j_call: TRBJ2-2
v_call: TRBV5-8
cdr3_nt: TGTGCCAGCAGCTTGAAATTAGGGACAGGCCACAACACCGGGGAGCTGTTTTTT
cdr3_aa: CASSLKLGTGHNTGELFF

clone_size: few
d_call: .
j_call: TRBJ2-7
v_call: TRBV20-1
cdr3_nt: TGCAGTGCGGGAGCCCCCTACGAGCAGTACTTC
cdr3_aa: CSAGAPYEQYF

clone_size: .
d_call: .
j_call: TRBJ1-4
v_call: TRBV19
cdr3_nt: TGTGCCAGTAGTATTAGGGGTAGCTGGAATGAAAAACTGTTTTTT
cdr3_aa: CASSIRGSWNEKLFF

clone_size: .
d_call: .
j_call: TRBJ2-5
v_call: TRBV18
cdr3_nt: TGTGCCAGCTCACCTGGCCCAGAGACCCAGTACTTC
cdr3_aa: CASSPGPETQYF

clone_size: .
d_call: TRBD1
j_call: TRBJ1-1
v_call: TRBV18
cdr3_nt: TGTGCCAGCTCCGAAGGACAGGGGTCCACTGAAGCTTTCTTT
cdr3_aa: CASSEGQGSTEAFF

clone_size: .
d_call: .
j_call: TRBJ2-3
v_call: TRBV7-9
cdr3_nt: TGTGCCAGCAGCTTAGGAGGCGGAGCTGGGGGGTCAGATACGCAGTATTTT
cdr3_aa: CASSLGGGAGGSDTQYF

clone_size: .
d_call: TRBD1
j_call: TRBJ1-3
v_call: TRBV6-1
cdr3_nt: TGTGCCAGCAGCTGGGACAGGGCTGCGGGAAACACCATATATTTT
cdr3_aa: CASSWDRAAGNTIYF

clone_size: few
d_call: TRBD1
j_call: TRBJ1-6
v_call: TRBV5-1
cdr3_nt: TGCGCCAGCAGCCAGGGACAGGCCCCTTTATCCCTCCACTTT
cdr3_aa: CASSQGQAPLSLHF

clone_size: .
d_call: .
j_call: TRBJ1-4
v_call: TRBV6-1
cdr3_nt: TGTGCCAGCCGGGACACCGGCCTGGAAAAACTGTTTTTT
cdr3_aa: CASRDTGLEKLFF

clone_size: .
d_call: .
j_call: TRBJ2-7
v_call: TRBV7-8
cdr3_nt: TGTGCCAGCAGCTTACCGAGGGGGGGCTCCTACGAGCAGTACTTC
cdr3_aa: CASSLPRGGSYEQYF

clone_size: few
d_call: TRBD1
j_call: TRBJ1-6
v_call: TRBV10-1
cdr3_nt: TGCGCCAGCAGTAGGGACAGCTTGTCACCCCTCCACTTT
cdr3_aa: CASSRDSLSPLHF

clone_size: .
d_call: .
j_call: TRBJ2-2
v_call: TRBV6-6
cdr3_nt: TGTGCCAGCACTTATCCGGTCGGGGAGCTGTTTTTT
cdr3_aa: CASTYPVGELFF

clone_size: .
d_call: TRBD1
j_call: TRBJ1-4
v_call: TRBV2
cdr3_nt: TGTGCCAGCAGCGGGACAGCCCTTACAACTAATGAAAAACTGTTTTTT
cdr3_aa: CASSGTALTTNEKLFF

clone_size: .
d_call: .
j_call: TRBJ1-6
v_call: TRBV7-9
cdr3_nt: TGTGCCAGCAGCTTATTGGGTGGAGGTAATTCACCCCTCCACTTT
cdr3_aa: CASSLLGGGNSPLHF

clone_size: .
d_call: .
j_call: TRBJ2-3
v_call: TRBV10-3
cdr3_nt: TGTGCCATCAGTGACCCCGCTACCCTAGGCCGCACAGATACGCAGTATTTT
cdr3_aa: CAISDPATLGRTDTQYF

clone_size: few
d_call: TRBD2
j_call: TRBJ2-3
v_call: TRBV6-5
cdr3_nt: TGTGCCAGCAGTTACGATTTAGCGGGGGGCACAGATACGCAGTATTTT
cdr3_aa: CASSYDLAGGTDTQYF